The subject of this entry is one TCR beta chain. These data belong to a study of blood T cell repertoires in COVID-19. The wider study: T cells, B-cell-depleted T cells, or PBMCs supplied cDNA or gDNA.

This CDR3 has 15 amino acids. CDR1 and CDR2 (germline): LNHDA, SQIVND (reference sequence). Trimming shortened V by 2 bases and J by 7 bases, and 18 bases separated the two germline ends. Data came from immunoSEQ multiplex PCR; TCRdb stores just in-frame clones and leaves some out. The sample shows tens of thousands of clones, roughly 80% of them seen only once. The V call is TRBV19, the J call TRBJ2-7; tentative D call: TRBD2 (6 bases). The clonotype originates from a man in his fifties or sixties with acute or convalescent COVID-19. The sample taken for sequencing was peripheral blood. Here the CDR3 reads CASSIRSSGPGEQYF. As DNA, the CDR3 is TGTGCCAGTAGTATAAGGTCCAGCGGGCCTGGAGAGCAGTACTTC.